These T cell receptor beta chains were read from a single sample in a study of shared clonotypes between healthy human individuals. Assay: immunoSEQ multiplex PCR; the TCRdb copy retains only in-frame clones and omits some. The sample has hundreds of thousands of clones; roughly 83% are singletons. The source material was PBMCs. The receptors were sampled from a woman in her thirties or forties in good health. Some clones in this sample may be carry-over from other donors' samples. Both conserved end residues are part of each CDR3. D genes are given only for firm matches. Clone sizes are given selectively: once, few, many, or a class where the clone is expanded.

abundance	v_gene	d_gene	j_gene	len	CDR3aa
NA	TRBV5-1	TRBD1	TRBJ1-1	14	CASSRGQAPSEAFF
NA	TRBV7-2	NA	TRBJ1-1	14	CASSSSGVNTEAFF
few	TRBV6-5	TRBD1	TRBJ2-7	15	CASRGLGVRGHEQYF
once	TRBV28	TRBD2	TRBJ2-1	16	CASSFPGTSGRYEQFF
NA	TRBV28	NA	TRBJ1-2	14	CASSPPFGGGGYTF
NA	TRBV5-4	NA	TRBJ2-2	13	CASSRGLNGELFF
NA	TRBV11-2	NA	TRBJ2-1	16	CASSYSWRETYNEQFF
NA	TRBV19	NA	TRBJ2-1	12	CATSTTFYEQFF
once	TRBV10-1	NA	TRBJ2-3	18	CASSEKSPGTGWTDTQYF
NA	TRBV7-2	TRBD2	TRBJ2-1	15	CASSQTSGRVGEQFF
few	TRBV7-9	NA	TRBJ2-7	13	CASSKSRDGGQYF
NA	TRBV4-1	TRBD2	TRBJ2-1	17	CASSLSSSGITFNEQFF
NA	TRBV5-8	TRBD2	TRBJ2-3	16	CASSLGTSGISDTQYF
NA	TRBV18	TRBD2	TRBJ2-1	14	CASSSGRGGNEQFF
NA	TRBV10-3	TRBD2	TRBJ2-5	14	CAISSAGGGETQYF
once	TRBV10-3	NA	TRBJ1-5	15	CAIRNPEGGNQPQHF
NA	TRBV6-1	NA	TRBJ2-7	12	CASSDWQAEQYF
few	TRBV30	TRBD1	TRBJ2-2	18	CAWKQGAAHLLYTGELFF
NA	TRBV11-3	TRBD2	TRBJ2-3	16	CASSHGLAGAVDTQYF
NA	TRBV28	TRBD1	TRBJ2-5	15	CASSPSTGGRETQYF